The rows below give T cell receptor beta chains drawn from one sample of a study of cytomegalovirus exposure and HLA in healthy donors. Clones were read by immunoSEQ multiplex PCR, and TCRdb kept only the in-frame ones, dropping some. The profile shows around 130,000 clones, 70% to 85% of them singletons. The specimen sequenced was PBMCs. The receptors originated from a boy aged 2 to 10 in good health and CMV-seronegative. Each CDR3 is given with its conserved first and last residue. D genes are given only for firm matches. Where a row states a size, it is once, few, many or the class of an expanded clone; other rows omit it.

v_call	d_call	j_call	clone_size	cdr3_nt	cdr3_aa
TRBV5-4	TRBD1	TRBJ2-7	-	TGTGCCAGCAGCTTGGGGAGGGACAGGGGTGGGTACGAGCAGTACTTC	CASSLGRDRGGYEQYF
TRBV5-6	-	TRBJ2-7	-	TGTGCCAGCAGCTCGGAGCTAGCAACAGAGAAGAGCTCCTACGAGCAGTACTTC	CASSSELATEKSSYEQYF
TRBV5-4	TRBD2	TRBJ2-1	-	TGTGCCAGCAGCTCCTTAGCGGGAGGGCCAGGTGAGCAGTTCTTC	CASSSLAGGPGEQFF
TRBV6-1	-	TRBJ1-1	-	TGTGCCAGCAGTGACGACAGGTGGAACACTGAAGCTTTCTTT	CASSDDRWNTEAFF
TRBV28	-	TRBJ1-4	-	TGTGCCAGCAGTAAGCGGCCGTCCGAGGAAAAACTGTTTTTT	CASSKRPSEEKLFF
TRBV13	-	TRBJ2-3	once	TGTGCCAGCAGCGCCACAAGCACAGATACGCAGTATTTT	CASSATSTDTQYF
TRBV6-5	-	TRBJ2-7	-	TGTGCCAGCAGTTACTCGATGGCAGGGGCCTACGAGCAGTACTTC	CASSYSMAGAYEQYF
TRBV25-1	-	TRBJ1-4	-	TGTGCCAGCACTGGCAGTTGGAATGAAAAACTGTTTTTT	CASTGSWNEKLFF
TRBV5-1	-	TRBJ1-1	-	TGCGCCAGCAGATCACAGGGTTACACTGAAGCTTTCTTT	CASRSQGYTEAFF
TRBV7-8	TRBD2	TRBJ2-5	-	TGTGCCAGCAGCTTAGTGACTAGCGGGGAAGAGACCCAGTACTTC	CASSLVTSGEETQYF
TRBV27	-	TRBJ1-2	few	TGTGCCAGCAGTCCAGGAGGATTGGCCGGCTATGGCTACACCTTC	CASSPGGLAGYGYTF
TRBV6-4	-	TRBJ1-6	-	TGTGCCAGCAGCAGGGACTTGGAAAATTCACCCCTCCACTTT	CASSRDLENSPLHF
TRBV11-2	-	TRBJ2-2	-	TGTGCCAGCAGCTCGGTGTTGAGCGTACACGGGGAGCTGTTTTTT	CASSSVLSVHGELFF
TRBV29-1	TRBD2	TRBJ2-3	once	TGCAGCGTTGACGGGGGGTGGAAAGATACGCAGTATTTT	CSVDGGWKDTQYF